This record concerns one T cell receptor beta chain sequence. This record comes from a study of cytomegalovirus exposure and HLA in healthy donors. The V segment lost 10 bases and the J segment 4 bases; nucleotides outside the gene matches: 7. The CDR3 loop spans 13 amino acids. Germline loops: CDR1 LNHDA, CDR2 SQIVND (reference sequence). Method: immunoSEQ multiplex PCR; TCRdb's copy keeps in-frame clones and lacks some. The table lists 90,000 to 150,000 clones, 85% to 90% of them singletons, with under 2.5% in the top ten. Sequencing input: PBMCs. This receptor was obtained from a woman in her twenties or thirties in good health and CMV-seronegative. This rearrangement joins TRBV19 to TRBJ1-2, with 9 bases matching TRBD1. CDR3 loop: CAIGDRGGYGYTF. The CDR3 DNA sequence: TGTGCCATCGGAGACAGGGGGGGCTATGGCTACACCTTC.